This T cell receptor beta chain stems from a study of OX40 agonist ivuxolimab in advanced cancers. The repertoire was sequenced with immunoSEQ multiplex PCR; TCRdb's copy has only in-frame clones and lacks some. The sample consists of about 48,000 clones, roughly 89% of them appearing once. This CDR3 region has 12 residues. With 0 bases removed from V and 7 bases from J, the gap between germline ends came to 7 bases. The germline V gene encodes CDR1 SGHNT and CDR2 YYREEE (reference sequence). The genes are TRBV5-4 and TRBJ1-2; TRBD1 might be the D (6 bases). The material was CD4+ or CD8+ T cells sorted from blood, obtained in a trial of the OX40 agonist ivuxolimab. This TCR was recovered from an adult with an advanced solid tumor such as melanoma, head and neck, liver or kidney cancer. CDR3 nucleotides: TGTGCCAGCAGCTTGGGGGGGCTTGGCTACACCTTC. Its translation: CASSLGGLGYTF.